This T cell receptor beta chain comes out of a study of cytomegalovirus exposure and HLA in healthy donors. Primers for the PCR totalled 60 Vbeta and 13 Jbeta. Data came from immunoSEQ multiplex PCR; TCRdb stores just in-frame clones and leaves some out. The repertoire holds around 130,000 clones, with roughly 79% as singletons. V shed 4 bases and J shed 10 bases, with 10 bases lying between them. Germline CDR1 reads MNHEY; CDR2 reads SMNVEV (reference sequence). This CDR3 contains 11 residues. The source is a woman aged 18-35 years in good health and CMV-seronegative. This chain connects TRBV27 to TRBJ1-1, with D uncertain. Specimen: PBMCs. CDR3 nucleotides: TGTGCCAGCAGTTCTCGTCAGGTAGCTTTCTTT. Protein product: CASSSRQVAFF.